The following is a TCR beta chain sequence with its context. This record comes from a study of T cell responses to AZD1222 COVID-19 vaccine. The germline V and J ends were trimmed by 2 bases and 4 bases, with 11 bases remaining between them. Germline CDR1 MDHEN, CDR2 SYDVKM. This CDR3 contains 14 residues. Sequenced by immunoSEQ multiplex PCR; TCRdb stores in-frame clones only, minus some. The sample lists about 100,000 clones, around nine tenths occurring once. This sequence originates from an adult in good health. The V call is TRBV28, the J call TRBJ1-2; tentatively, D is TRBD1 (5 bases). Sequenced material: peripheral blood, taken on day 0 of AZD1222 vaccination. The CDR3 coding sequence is TGTGCCAGCAGTTTAACGGGGGTCGGCTATGGCTACACCTTC. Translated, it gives CASSLTGVGYGYTF.